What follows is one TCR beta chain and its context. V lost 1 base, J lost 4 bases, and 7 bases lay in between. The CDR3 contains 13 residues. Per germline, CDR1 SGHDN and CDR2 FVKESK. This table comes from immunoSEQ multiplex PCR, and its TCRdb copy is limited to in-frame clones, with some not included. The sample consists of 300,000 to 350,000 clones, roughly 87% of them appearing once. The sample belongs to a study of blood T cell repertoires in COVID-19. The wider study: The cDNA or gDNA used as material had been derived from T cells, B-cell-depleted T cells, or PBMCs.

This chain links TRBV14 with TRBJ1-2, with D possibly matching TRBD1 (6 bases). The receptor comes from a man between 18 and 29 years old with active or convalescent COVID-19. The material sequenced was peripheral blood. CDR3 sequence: CASSQVRGYGYTF. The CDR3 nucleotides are TGTGCCAGCAGCCAAGTCAGGGGCTATGGCTACACCTTC.